Sequencing of this T cell receptor (beta chain) was carried out in a study of cytomegalovirus exposure and HLA in healthy donors. General study findings and limits: According to the study, roughly 160 TCR beta chains were cytomegalovirus-associated. When presence/absence was analysed, sequencing depth was taken to be roughly uniform across donors.

This clone was observed a handful of times. Antigen specificity is unknown. The primer mix had 60 Vbeta and 13 Jbeta primers. Sequenced by immunoSEQ multiplex PCR; TCRdb stores in-frame clones only, minus some. The table lists about 150,000 clones, approximately 86% of them singletons. At collection, donors were nominally healthy, but unrecorded immune exposures were probable. This TCR was recovered from a young woman in good health and CMV-seronegative. What was sequenced was PBMCs.

DNA of the CDR3: TGCGCCAGCAGCCACCGGACAGGGGGAAGCTCCTACGAGCAGTACTTC. Protein product: CASSHRTGGSSYEQYF. The chain uses TRBV4-1 and TRBJ2-7, with 10 positions matching TRBD1. CDR1 MGHRA and CDR2 YSYEKL come from the germline V gene. This CDR3 is built from 16 residues. The junction had 5 bases not matched to a gene; V was cut back by 3 bases and J by 0 bases.